The source of this T cell receptor (beta chain) is a study of human T cells and chemical hapten exposure. Overall study context: The scalp of each patient received a weekly diphenylcyclopropenone dose for the full approximately 26-week study.

Time point in this sample: patch test 3, about 24 weeks after DPC sensitization. This sample's treatment: therapeutic diphenylcyclopropenone sensitization with weekly scalp DPC. This clonotype came up many times. The antigen is not known. CDR3 size: 15 residues. Trimming removed 4 bases from V and 7 bases from J; junction bases left unmatched: 8. Per the germline V gene, CDR1 is SGHRS and CDR2 is YFSETQ. TCRdb reprocessed the RACE reads via MiXCR and lists one record per CDR3 protein. The repertoire has about 92,000 distinct CDR3 sequences, approximately 11% of them found once; the top ten carry about 1%. Whole-study findings and limits: DPC sensitization did not alter TCRs above 1 in 1000 frequency.

The origin of this receptor is a woman younger than 45 with alopecia areata. Some clones in this sample may be carry-over from other donors' samples. This sequence joins TRBV5-1 and TRBJ1-6; 7 bases are shared with TRBD1. The sequenced sample was whole blood, obtained in connection with sensitization to the hapten diphenylcyclopropenone (DPC). CDR3 sequence (DNA): TGCGCCAGCAGCGAATCCGGGACAGAGAATTCACCCCTCCACTTT. Its protein product is CASSESGTENSPLHF. The variable domain in full, with the rest retrieved from reference TRBV5-1 and TRBJ1-6, is KAGVTQTPRYLIKTRGQQVTLSCSPISGHRSVSWYQQTPGQGLQFLFEYFSETQRNKGNFPGRFSGRQFSNSRSEMNVSTLELGDSALYLCASSESGTENSPLHFGNGTRLTVT.